A single sample gave rise to the 29 T cell receptor beta chains below, sequenced in a study of tumor and adjacent non-tumor tissue in lung cancer. A modified ARM-PCR protocol with three rounds of nested PCR amplified TCRbeta. TCRdb ran MiXCR on the multiplex PCR reads and lists one entry per CDR3 protein. This sample carries about 70,000 distinct CDR3 sequences, roughly 73% of them seen once, and the ten largest clones take approximately 30%. The template was RNA from unsorted bulk tissue. Sequencing used lung tumor tissue. The receptor source for this set is a man aged 60 to 75 with non-small cell lung cancer.

In its sample, this clonotype was seen many times. This may be a read error, as it is one base from a much larger clone. This sequence joins TRBV11-1 and TRBJ2-2; a possible D gene is TRBD2 (5 bases). The CDR3 loop spans 14 amino acids. Trimming removed 6 bases at V and 6 bases at J, with 14 bases between. Germline V gene sequence: CDR1 SGHAT, CDR2 FQDESV (reference sequence). The CDR3 reads CASRYTSGSGELFF. The CDR3 DNA sequence: TGTGCCAGCAGATATACTAGTGGATCCGGGGAGCTGTTTTTT.

V gene TRBV6-1 combines with J gene TRBJ2-3; 8 bases align to TRBD2. Germline loops: CDR1 MNHNS, CDR2 SASEGT. CDR3 length: 15 residues. The CDR3 loop is CISSERSGRQDTQYF. CDR3 DNA sequence: TGTATCAGCAGTGAAAGAAGCGGGAGACAAGATACGCAGTATTTT.

A word on this clonotype: In this CDR3 the conserved last residue, phenylalanine or tryptophan, is missing, so a read error is likely. The gene calls are TRBV20-1 and TRBJ2-3; the match to TRBD2 covers 8 bases. The V segment lost 4 bases and the J segment 3 bases; nucleotides outside the gene matches: 12. CDR3 length: 16 residues. Germline assignment: CDR1 DFQATT and CDR2 SNEGSKA (reference sequence). CDR3 protein: CSATPPPSGGTDTQYS. As DNA, the CDR3 is TGCAGTGCTACACCCCCGCCCAGCGGGGGTACAGATACGCAGTATTCT.

This chain joins TRBV20-1 and TRBJ2-7; maybe TRBD2 (6 bases). The CDR3 sequence is 15 residues long. CDR1 is DFQATT and CDR2 is SNEGSKA in the germline V gene (reference sequence). V lost 6 bases, J lost 7 bases, and 25 bases lay in between. The CDR3 reads CSARKGLMGGREQYF. The CDR3 nucleotides read TGCAGTGCCAGAAAAGGACTAATGGGAGGACGAGAGCAGTACTTC.

This clonotype has just a few counts. V and J are TRBV20-1 and TRBJ2-1, with D unclear. V was clipped by 1 base and J by 10 bases, with 14 bases between them. Per germline, CDR1 DFQATT and CDR2 SNEGSKA (reference sequence). The CDR3 loop spans 13 amino acids. The CDR3 DNA follows: TGCAGTGCTAGAGGTCCGACGCCAATAGAGCAGTTCTTC. Its translation: CSARGPTPIEQFF.

On this clonotype itself: Likely a read error: the CDR3 ends without its conserved phenylalanine or tryptophan. No DNA is shown, since the ends of the CDR3 on it are uncertain; the CDR3 is the one TCRdb lists. V is TRBV20-1 and J is TRBJ2-3; the D call in the table, TRBD2, was not verified against the DNA. The CDR3 has 14 amino acids, counting both end residues. Germline CDR1 and CDR2: DFQATT and SNEGSKA (reference sequence). CDR3 loop: CSAGQEARGDTLYL.

To note about this clonotype: The junction does not match germline at one end; this may be a read error. This sequence joins TRBV20-1 and TRBJ2-6, with D hard to call. The V gene's germline CDR1 is DFQATT and CDR2 SNEGSKA (reference sequence). The CDR3 is 15 residues long. This CDR3 is CSARGCHSGVNVLTF. In DNA, the CDR3 is TGCAGTGCCAGAGGATGTCACTCTGGGGTTAACGTCCTGACTTTC.

This chain connects TRBV20-1 to TRBJ2-2, with TRBD2 identical over 7 bases. This CDR3 is built from 16 residues. Unmatched junction bases numbered 27, after V lost 6 bases and J lost 17 bases. Germline V CDR1 and CDR2: DFQATT, SNEGSKA (reference sequence). CDR3 nucleotide sequence: TGCAGTGCCTTGGGGGAGGGGCGGGAAGAGGGCCGGGAGCCATTTTTT. It codes for CSALGEGREEGREPFF.

Notes on this clonotype: A read error may produce the germline difference seen at one junction end. The chain recombines TRBV20-1 with TRBJ2-7, with D possibly being TRBD2 (6 bases). Germline V gene sequence: CDR1 DFQATT, CDR2 SNEGSKA (reference sequence). CDR3 length equals 10 residues. The CDR3 loop is CNAREYERYF. The CDR3 DNA reads as TGCAATGCTCGGGAGTACGAGCGGTACTTC.

Points on this clonotype: As the CDR3 is not closed by the conserved phenylalanine or tryptophan, this likely results from a read error. This chain connects TRBV20-1 to TRBJ1-5; D remains unclear. CDR1 and CDR2 from the germline V gene are DFQATT and SNEGSKA (reference sequence). The CDR3 sequence is 15 residues long. The CDR3 DNA sequence: TGCAGTGCTAGCCTTTTTTCGGACGGTAATCAGCTCCAGCATCTT. Translation: CSASLFSDGNQLQHL.

The chain couples TRBV11-2 to TRBJ1-1; D might be TRBD1 (6 bases). Trimming removed 5 bases from V and 8 bases from J, with 9 bases in between. Germline V CDR1 and CDR2: SGHAT, FQNNGV. The CDR3 totals 11 residues. Here the CDR3 DNA reads TGTGCCAGCAGCCCCGGGACAGAAGCTTTCTTT. As protein: CASSPGTEAFF.

This clonotype has just one count. One end of the junction is discordant with germline, which a read error may explain. V is TRBV29-1 and J is TRBJ1-2, with D tentatively TRBD1 (6 bases). Germline V lookup: CDR1 SQVTM, CDR2 ANQGSEA. This CDR3 is 11 amino acids long. This CDR3 reads CSVARGYGYIF. The CDR3 DNA reads TGCAGCGTTGCCAGGGGTTATGGCTACATCTTC.

The V call is TRBV6-5, the J call TRBJ2-3, with 8 bases fitting TRBD1. Per germline, CDR1 MNHEY and CDR2 SVGAGI. This CDR3 has 13 amino acids. DNA of the CDR3: TGTGTCGGCAGGGAGACAGGGGCAGCTACGCAGTATTTT. This gives the protein CVGRETGAATQYF.

This clonotype was picked up one time. As DNA, the CDR3 is TGTGCCAGCAGCCTTCGACTAGCGGATAGCACAGTCACGCAGTATTTT. It yields the protein CASSLRLADSTVTQYF. The chain is built from TRBV11-3 and TRBJ2-3, with 9 bases that match TRBD2. Germline lookup yields CDR1 SGHNT and CDR2 YENEEA. The CDR3 sequence is 16 residues long. J gave up 9 bases and V 5 bases, and 15 bases lay outside the gene matches.

This clonotype occurred a few times. This sequence may be a read error, since a much larger clone differs from it by one base. The V and J genes are TRBV20-1 and TRBJ1-5; possibly TRBD1 for D (5 bases). The CDR3 loop spans 16 amino acids. Germline assignment: CDR1 DFQATT and CDR2 SNEGSKA (reference sequence). CDR3: CNARKRPGTQNQPQHF. CDR3 nucleotides: TGCAATGCTAGAAAACGACCTGGGACCCAGAATCAGCCCCAGCATTTT.

Worth noting for this clonotype: Here the CDR3 omits its conserved ending phenylalanine or tryptophan, so a read error is the likely source. The chain links TRBV20-1 to TRBJ2-7, with 9 bases fitting TRBD2. Germline V gene sequence: CDR1 DFQATT, CDR2 SNEGSKA (reference sequence). This CDR3 is 15 amino acids long. The CDR3 DNA follows: TGCAGTACTAGATTGGCGGGAGGGCCGGAGTACGAGCAGTACTCC. Residues: CSTRLAGGPEYEQYS.

The chain combines TRBV6-5 with TRBJ2-2, with D unresolved. The germline CDR1 and CDR2 sequences are MNHEY and SVGAGI. The CDR3 is 15 amino acids. The V gene lost 10 bases and the J gene lost 4 bases, with 19 bases spanning the gap. CDR3 in DNA: TGTGCCAATTGTTACTCGAGAAGGGTCACCGGGGAGCTGTTTTTT. Its translation: CANCYSRRVTGELFF.

The V and J genes are TRBV28 and TRBJ2-4; D is uncertain. This CDR3 region has 15 residues. V shed 10 bases and J shed 0 bases, with 16 bases lying between them. Germline V gives CDR1 MDHEN, CDR2 SYDVKM. CDR3 protein: CATGGRAEAKNIQYF. The CDR3 DNA follows: TGTGCCACGGGCGGCCGGGCTGAAGCCAAAAACATTCAGTACTTC.

By proportion, this clonotype is medium-sized. The gene calls are TRBV6-1 and TRBJ2-7; the D call may be TRBD1 or TRBD2 (5 bases each). With 0 bases removed from V and 0 bases from J, the gap between germline ends came to 15 bases. From germline, CDR1 is MNHNS and CDR2 SASEGT. The CDR3 totals 17 residues. CDR3 region: CASSEAIGTVSSYEQYF. CDR3 coding DNA: TGTGCCAGCAGTGAAGCAATTGGGACCGTAAGCTCCTACGAGCAGTACTTC.

With respect to this clonotype: A much bigger clone sits one base away, suggesting this may be a read error. The chain recombines TRBV5-1 with TRBJ1-2, with D possibly being TRBD1 (6 bases). The CDR3 has 15 amino acids. V lost 0 bases and J 4 bases, leaving 13 bases between the germline ends. Germline CDR1 is SGHRS and CDR2 is YFSETQ. CDR3 nucleotide sequence: TGCGCCAGCAGCTTGGACGCAGGGGATAGCTATGGCTACACCTTC. Its translation: CASSLDAGDSYGYTF.

This clonotype was seen many times. The chain uses TRBV28 and TRBJ2-1, with D possibly being TRBD1 or TRBD2 (5 bases each). The CDR3 contains 14 residues. Trimming took 3 bases from V and 4 from J, leaving 10 bases between them. In germline, CDR1 is MDHEN, CDR2 SYDVKM. CDR3 DNA sequence: TGTGCCAGCAGTTTGGGTGGGACGTACAATGAGCAGTTCTTC. This translates into CASSLGGTYNEQFF.

This clonotype was counted a few times. One junction end disagrees with the germline gene, perhaps due to a read error. The chain uses TRBV28 and TRBJ2-1; unclear D gene. This CDR3 has 16 residues. From germline, CDR1 is MDHEN and CDR2 SYDVKM. The CDR3 is CGSSSLTFLGYNEQFF. CDR3 nucleotide sequence: TGTGGCAGCAGTTCCTTGACTTTCTTGGGATACAATGAGCAGTTCTTC.

In regard to this clonotype: The CDR3 end shows no conserved phenylalanine or tryptophan, and so a read error is likely. The genes are TRBV6-1 and TRBJ2-5, with 8 bases that match TRBD2. In germline, CDR1 is MNHNS, CDR2 SASEGT. CDR3 size: 17 residues. As DNA, the CDR3 is TGTGTCAGCAGTGGAATAGGAGCGGGAGCTTTTTTTGAGACCCAGTACCTC. It specifies CVSSGIGAGAFFETQYL.

On this clonotype: One end of the junction is discordant with germline, which a read error may explain. The chain joins TRBV20-1 to TRBJ2-1; the D gene could be TRBD1 or TRBD2 (5 bases each). CDR1 is DFQATT, CDR2 SNEGSKA, per germline (reference sequence). CDR3 length: 15 amino acids. CDR3 nucleotide sequence: TGCAGTGCTAGAGATGGGGCTAGCAGGATCAATGAGCAGTTCTTT. Its translation is CSARDGASRINEQFF.

As to this clonotype: No conserved phenylalanine or tryptophan ends this CDR3, so it is likely a read error. The rearrangement uses TRBV6-5 and TRBJ1-1, with D perhaps matching TRBD1 (6 bases). This CDR3 is 15 amino acids long. Germline CDR1 is MNHEY and CDR2 is SVGAGI. CDR3 sequence reads: CASSYSSRGGDEAFI. In DNA form, the CDR3 reads TGTGCCAGTAGTTACTCAAGCAGGGGTGGGGATGAAGCTTTCATT.

To note about this clonotype: The junction departs from the called germline gene at one end, perhaps through a read error. The genes are TRBV29-1 and TRBJ2-5; a possible D gene is TRBD1 (5 bases). The CDR3 is 13 residues long. Germline CDR1 SQVTM, CDR2 ANQGSEA. CDR3 DNA: TGCAGCGTAGGGGCGGCTGCTCTTTGGACCCGGTACTTC. It specifies CSVGAAALWTRYF.

Regarding this clonotype: The junction departs from the called germline gene at one end, perhaps through a read error. The V call is TRBV5-4, the J call TRBJ1-6; 10 positions match TRBD1. There are 14 residues in the CDR3. Germline-derived CDR1 and CDR2 are SGHNT and YYREEE (reference sequence). CDR3 DNA sequence: TGTACCAGCACCTCAGGGACAGGGGTATCACTCCTCCACTTT. As protein: CTSTSGTGVSLLHF.

Remarks on this clonotype: At one boundary the junction diverges from the germline segment, which might be a read error. The V and J genes are TRBV29-1 and TRBJ2-2, with D maybe TRBD1 (6 bases). The CDR3 loop spans 15 amino acids. The V gene's germline CDR1 is SQVTM and CDR2 ANQGSEA. For the CDR3, the DNA is TGCAGCGTTGCCGGGATAGGGGGTTTTACCGGAGAGCTGTTTTTT. It is translated as CSVAGIGGFTGELFF.

The chain carries TRBV11-2 and TRBJ2-1; D might be TRBD2 (6 bases). The CDR3 loop spans 13 amino acids. CDR1 and CDR2 from the germline V gene are SGHAT and FQNNGV. The V end was cut by 5 bases, the J end by 9 bases, with 14 bases between. CDR3 DNA: TGTGCCAGCAGCCCTTCTAGCGAACCTGAGCAGTTCTTC. Translating it yields CASSPSSEPEQFF.